This record concerns one T cell receptor beta chain sequence. Its antigen is not identified. At one boundary the junction diverges from the germline segment, which might be a read error. The primer mix had 60 Vbeta and 13 Jbeta primers. Data came from immunoSEQ multiplex PCR; TCRdb stores just in-frame clones and leaves some out. The sample data list fewer than 70,000 clones. The sample is drawn from a study of cytomegalovirus exposure and HLA in healthy donors. This CDR3 spans 11 amino acids. Germline assignment: CDR1 SGHDT and CDR2 YYEEEE. Findings and caveats of the study: An analysis done earlier found most TCR beta V segments productive about 90% or about 30% of the time. Among TCR beta chains of equal frequency, HLA-associated ones were more clonally expanded in a later analysis. A later analysis by the authors found several of the most significant clusters apparently linked to common viral pathogens.

Sequences were obtained from PBMCs. This sequence originates from a man aged 30 to 45 in good health and CMV-seropositive. The rearrangement links TRBV5-6 to TRBJ2-1; D is possibly TRBD1 (6 bases). CDR3 nucleotide sequence: TGTGCCAGAAGCTTGGGGGCACGGCAGTTCTTC. It specifies CARSLGARQFF.